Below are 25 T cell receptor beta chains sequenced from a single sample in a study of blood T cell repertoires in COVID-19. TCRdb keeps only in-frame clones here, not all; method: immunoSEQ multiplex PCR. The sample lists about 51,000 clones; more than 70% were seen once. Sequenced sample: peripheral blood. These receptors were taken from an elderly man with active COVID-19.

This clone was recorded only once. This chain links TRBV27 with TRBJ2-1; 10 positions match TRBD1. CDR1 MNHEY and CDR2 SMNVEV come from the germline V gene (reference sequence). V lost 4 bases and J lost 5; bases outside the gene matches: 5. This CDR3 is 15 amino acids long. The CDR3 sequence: CASSSDRGPDNEQFF. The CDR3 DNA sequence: TGTGCCAGCAGTTCCGACAGGGGGCCTGACAATGAGCAGTTCTTC.

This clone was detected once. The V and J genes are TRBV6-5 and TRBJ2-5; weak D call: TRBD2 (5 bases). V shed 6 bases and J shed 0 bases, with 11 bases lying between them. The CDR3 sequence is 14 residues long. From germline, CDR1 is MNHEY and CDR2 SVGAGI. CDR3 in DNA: TGTGCCAGCAGCCTAACTAGGAACCAAGAGACCCAGTACTTC. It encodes CASSLTRNQETQYF.

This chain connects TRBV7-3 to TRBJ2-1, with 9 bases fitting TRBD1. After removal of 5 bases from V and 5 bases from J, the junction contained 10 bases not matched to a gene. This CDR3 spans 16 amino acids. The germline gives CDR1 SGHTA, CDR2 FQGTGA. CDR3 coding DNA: TGTGCCAGCAGCCCCCCCGGGACAGGGACCCACAATGAGCAGTTCTTC. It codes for CASSPPGTGTHNEQFF.

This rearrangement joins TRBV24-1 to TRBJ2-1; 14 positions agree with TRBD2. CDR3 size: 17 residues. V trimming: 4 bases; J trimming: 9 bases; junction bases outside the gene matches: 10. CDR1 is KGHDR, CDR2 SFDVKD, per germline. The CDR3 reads CATSDQGLAGGWSEQFF. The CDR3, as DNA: TGTGCCACCAGTGACCAAGGACTAGCGGGGGGTTGGAGTGAGCAGTTCTTC.

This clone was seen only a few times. This chain's CDR3 is CASSQSWAGSGGTDTQYF. CDR3 bases: TGCGCCAGCAGCCAATCCTGGGCCGGTAGCGGGGGCACAGATACGCAGTATTTT. The chain combines TRBV4-1 with TRBJ2-3; 8 bases are shared with TRBD2. This CDR3 comprises 18 residues. CDR1 MGHRA and CDR2 YSYEKL come from the germline V gene. The J segment lost 1 base and the V segment lost 2 bases, leaving 11 bases of the junction unmatched.

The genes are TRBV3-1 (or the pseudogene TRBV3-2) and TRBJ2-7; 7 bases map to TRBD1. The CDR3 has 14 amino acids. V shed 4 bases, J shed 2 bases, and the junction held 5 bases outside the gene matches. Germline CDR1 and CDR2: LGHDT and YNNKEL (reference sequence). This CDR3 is CASSLRDSTYEQYF. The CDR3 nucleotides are TGTGCCAGCAGCCTACGGGACAGTACCTACGAGCAGTACTTC.

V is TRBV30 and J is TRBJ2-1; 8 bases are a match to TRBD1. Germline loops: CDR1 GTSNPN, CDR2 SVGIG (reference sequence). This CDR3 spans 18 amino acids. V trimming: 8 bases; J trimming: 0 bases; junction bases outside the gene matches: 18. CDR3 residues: CAPESGQVPLSSYNEQFF. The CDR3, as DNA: TGTGCCCCCGAGTCGGGACAGGTGCCTCTCAGCTCCTACAATGAGCAGTTCTTC.

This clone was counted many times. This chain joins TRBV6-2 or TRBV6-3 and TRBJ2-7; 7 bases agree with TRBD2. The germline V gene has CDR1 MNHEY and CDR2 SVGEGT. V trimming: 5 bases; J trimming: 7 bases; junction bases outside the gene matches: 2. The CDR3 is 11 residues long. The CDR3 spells CASSGGGEQYF. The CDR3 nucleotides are TGTGCCAGCAGTGGCGGGGGTGAGCAGTACTTC.

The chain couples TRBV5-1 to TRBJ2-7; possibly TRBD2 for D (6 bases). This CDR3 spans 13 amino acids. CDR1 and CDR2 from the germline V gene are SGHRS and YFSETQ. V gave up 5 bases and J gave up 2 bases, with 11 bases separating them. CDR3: CASRSGLTYEQYF. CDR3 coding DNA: TGCGCCAGCAGGTCGGGACTTACCTACGAGCAGTACTTC.

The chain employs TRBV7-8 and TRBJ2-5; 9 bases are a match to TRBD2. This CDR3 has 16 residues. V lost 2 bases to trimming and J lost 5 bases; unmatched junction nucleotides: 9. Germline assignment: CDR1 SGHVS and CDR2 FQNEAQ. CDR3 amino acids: CASSLMASGIMETQYF. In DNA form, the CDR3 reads TGTGCCAGCAGCTTAATGGCTAGCGGGATTATGGAGACCCAGTACTTC.

CDR3 in amino acids: CASSQVTRRDHNEQFF. In nucleotides, the CDR3 is TGCGCCAGCAGCCAAGTAACTCGGCGGGACCACAATGAGCAGTTCTTC. The chain has TRBV4-1 and TRBJ2-1, with D maybe TRBD2 (6 bases). Trimming removed 1 base from V and 5 bases from J, with 15 bases in between. The CDR3 totals 16 residues. Germline CDR1 MGHRA, CDR2 YSYEKL.

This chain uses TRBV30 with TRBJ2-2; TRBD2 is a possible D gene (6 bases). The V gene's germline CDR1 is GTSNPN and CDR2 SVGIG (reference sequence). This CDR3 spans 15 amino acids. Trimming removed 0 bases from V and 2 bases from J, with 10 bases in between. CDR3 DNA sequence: TGTGCCTGGAGTGTACGGGGGAGTAACACCGGGGAGCTGTTTTTT. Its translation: CAWSVRGSNTGELFF.

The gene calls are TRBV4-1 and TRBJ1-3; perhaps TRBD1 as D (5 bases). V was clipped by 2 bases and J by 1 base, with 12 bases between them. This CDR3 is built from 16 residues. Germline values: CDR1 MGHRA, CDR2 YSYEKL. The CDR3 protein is CASSQNRAGSGNTIYF. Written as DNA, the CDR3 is TGCGCCAGCAGCCAAAACCGTGCAGGGTCTGGAAACACCATATATTTT.

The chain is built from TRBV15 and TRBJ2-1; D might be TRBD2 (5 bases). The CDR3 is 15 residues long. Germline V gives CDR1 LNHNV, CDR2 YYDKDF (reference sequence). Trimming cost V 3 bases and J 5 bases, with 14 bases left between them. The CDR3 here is CATSRDRLLDNEQFF. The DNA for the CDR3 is TGTGCCACCAGCAGGGACCGACTACTCGACAATGAGCAGTTCTTC.

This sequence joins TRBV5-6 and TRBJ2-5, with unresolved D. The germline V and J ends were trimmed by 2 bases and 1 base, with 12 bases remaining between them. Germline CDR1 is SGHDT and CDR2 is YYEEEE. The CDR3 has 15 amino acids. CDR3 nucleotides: TGTGCCAGCAGCTTTGGCCGATCGCCCCAAGAGACCCAGTACTTC. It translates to CASSFGRSPQETQYF.

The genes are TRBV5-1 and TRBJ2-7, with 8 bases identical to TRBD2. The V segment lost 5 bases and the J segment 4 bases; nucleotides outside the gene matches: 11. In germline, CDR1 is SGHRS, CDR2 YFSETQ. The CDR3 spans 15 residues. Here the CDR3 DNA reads TGCGCCAGCAGAGGCCTTAGCGGGAATTCTTACGAGCAGTACTTC. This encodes CASRGLSGNSYEQYF.

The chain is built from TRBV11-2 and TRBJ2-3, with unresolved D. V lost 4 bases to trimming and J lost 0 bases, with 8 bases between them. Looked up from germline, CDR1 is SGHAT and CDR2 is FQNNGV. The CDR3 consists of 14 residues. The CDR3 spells CASSSKTSTDTQYF. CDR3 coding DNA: TGTGCCAGCAGCTCCAAGACTAGCACAGATACGCAGTATTTT. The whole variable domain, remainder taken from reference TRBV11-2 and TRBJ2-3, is EAGVAQSPRYKIIEKRQSVAFWCNPISGHATLYWYQQILGQGPKLLIQFQNNGVVDDSQLPKDRFSAERLKGVDSTLKIQPAKLEDSAVYLCASSSKTSTDTQYFGPGTRLTVL.

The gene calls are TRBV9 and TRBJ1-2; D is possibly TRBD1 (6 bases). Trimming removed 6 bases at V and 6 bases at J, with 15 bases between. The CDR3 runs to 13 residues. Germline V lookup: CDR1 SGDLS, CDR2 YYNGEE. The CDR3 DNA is TGTGCCAGCACATTAACAGGGACCCATGGCTACACCTTC. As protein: CASTLTGTHGYTF.

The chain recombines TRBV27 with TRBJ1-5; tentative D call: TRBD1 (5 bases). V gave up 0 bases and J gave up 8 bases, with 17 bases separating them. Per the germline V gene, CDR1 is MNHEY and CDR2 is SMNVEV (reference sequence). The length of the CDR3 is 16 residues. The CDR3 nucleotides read TGTGCCAGCAGTTTATCAGGGGTCACTAGCTTGGAGCCCCAGCATTTT. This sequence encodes CASSLSGVTSLEPQHF.

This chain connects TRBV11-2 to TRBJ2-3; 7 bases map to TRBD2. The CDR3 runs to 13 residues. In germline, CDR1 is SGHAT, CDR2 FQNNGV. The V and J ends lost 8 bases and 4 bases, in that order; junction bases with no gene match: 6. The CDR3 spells CASQQRDPDTQYF. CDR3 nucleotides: TGTGCCAGCCAACAGCGGGACCCAGATACGCAGTATTTT.

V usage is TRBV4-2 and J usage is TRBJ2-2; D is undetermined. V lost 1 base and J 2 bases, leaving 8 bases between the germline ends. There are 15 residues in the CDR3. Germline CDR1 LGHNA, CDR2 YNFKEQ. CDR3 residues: CASSQATANTGELFF. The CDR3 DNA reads TGTGCCAGCAGCCAAGCTACAGCAAACACCGGGGAGCTGTTTTTT.

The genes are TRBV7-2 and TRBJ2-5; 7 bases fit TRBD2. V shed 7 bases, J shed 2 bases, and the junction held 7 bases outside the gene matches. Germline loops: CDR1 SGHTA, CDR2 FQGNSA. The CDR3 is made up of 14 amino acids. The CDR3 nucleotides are TGTGCCAGCACCCCGGCGGGAGCACAAGAGACCCAGTACTTC. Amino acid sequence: CASTPAGAQETQYF.

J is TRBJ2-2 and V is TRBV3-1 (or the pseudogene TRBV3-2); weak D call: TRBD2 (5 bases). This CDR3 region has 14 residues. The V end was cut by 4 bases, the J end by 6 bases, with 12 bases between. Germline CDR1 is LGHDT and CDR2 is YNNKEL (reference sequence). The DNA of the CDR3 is TGTGCCAGCAGCCGCCTAGCAGGTCCCGGGGAGCTGTTTTTT. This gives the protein CASSRLAGPGELFF.

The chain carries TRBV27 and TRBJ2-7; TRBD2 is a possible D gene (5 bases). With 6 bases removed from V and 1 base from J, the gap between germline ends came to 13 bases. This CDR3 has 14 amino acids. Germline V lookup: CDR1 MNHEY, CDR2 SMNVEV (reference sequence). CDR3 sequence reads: CASRSPSLSYEQYF. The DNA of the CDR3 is TGTGCCAGCAGATCTCCTAGCCTGTCCTACGAGCAGTACTTC.

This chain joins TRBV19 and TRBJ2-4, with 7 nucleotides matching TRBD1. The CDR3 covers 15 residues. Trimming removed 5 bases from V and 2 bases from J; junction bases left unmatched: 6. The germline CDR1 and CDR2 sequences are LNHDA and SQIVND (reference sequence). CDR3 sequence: CASSFQGVTKNIQYF. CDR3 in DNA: TGTGCCAGTAGTTTTCAGGGGGTGACCAAAAACATTCAGTACTTC.